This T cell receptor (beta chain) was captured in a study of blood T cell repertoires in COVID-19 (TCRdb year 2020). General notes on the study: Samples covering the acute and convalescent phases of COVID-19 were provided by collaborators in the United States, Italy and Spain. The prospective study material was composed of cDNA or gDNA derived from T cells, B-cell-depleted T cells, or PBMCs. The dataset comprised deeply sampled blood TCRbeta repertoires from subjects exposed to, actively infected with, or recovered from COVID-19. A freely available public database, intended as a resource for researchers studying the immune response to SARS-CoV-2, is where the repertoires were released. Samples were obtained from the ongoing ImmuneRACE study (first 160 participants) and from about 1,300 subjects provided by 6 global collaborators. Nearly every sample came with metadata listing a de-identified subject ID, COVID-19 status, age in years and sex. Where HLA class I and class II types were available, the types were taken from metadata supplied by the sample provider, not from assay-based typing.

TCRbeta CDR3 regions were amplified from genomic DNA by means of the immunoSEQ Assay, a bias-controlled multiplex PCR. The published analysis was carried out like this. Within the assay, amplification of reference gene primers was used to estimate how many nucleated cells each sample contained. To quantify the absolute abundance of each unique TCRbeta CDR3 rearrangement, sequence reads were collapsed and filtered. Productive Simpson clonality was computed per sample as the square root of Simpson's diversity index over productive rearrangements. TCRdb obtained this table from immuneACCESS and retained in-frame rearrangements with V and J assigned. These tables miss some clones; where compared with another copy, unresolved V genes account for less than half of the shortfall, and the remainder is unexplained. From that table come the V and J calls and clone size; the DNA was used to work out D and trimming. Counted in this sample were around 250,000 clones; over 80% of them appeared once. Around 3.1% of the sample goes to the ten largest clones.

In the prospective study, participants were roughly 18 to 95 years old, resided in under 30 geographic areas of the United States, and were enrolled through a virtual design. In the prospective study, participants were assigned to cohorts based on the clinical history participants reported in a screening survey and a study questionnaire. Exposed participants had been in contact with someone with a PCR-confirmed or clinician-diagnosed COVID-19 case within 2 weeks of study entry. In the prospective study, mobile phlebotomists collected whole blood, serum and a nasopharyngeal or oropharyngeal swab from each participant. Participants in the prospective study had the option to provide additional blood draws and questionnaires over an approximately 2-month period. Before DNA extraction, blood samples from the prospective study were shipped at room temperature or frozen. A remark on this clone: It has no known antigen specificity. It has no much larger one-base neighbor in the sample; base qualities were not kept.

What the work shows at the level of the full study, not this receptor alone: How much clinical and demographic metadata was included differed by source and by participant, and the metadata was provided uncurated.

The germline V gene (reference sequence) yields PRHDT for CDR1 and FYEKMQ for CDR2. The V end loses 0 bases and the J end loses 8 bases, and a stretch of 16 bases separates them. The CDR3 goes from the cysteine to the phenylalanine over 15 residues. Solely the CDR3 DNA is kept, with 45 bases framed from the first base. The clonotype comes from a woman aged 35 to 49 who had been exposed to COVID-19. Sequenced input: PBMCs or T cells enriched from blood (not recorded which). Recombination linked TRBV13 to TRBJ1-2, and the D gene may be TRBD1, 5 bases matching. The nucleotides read TGTGCCAGCAGCTTAGGGTTGCCAGGGCGTAGGGGCTACACCTTC. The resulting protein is CASSLGLPGRRGYTF.